This paragraph covers one T cell receptor beta chain sequence. Original analysis: Counts of nucleated cells, estimated from reference gene primer amplification, were obtained. Assay used: immunoSEQ multiplex PCR; TCRdb lists only in-frame clones, some missing. The DNA gave D and trimming, while V, J and clone size come from that table. Found here are approximately 200,000 clones, about 90% of them singletons; the top ten hold about 2%. This specimen belongs to a study of blood T cell repertoires in COVID-19. As for the study in general: Sites across the United States, Italy and Spain contributed samples from acute and convalescent COVID-19. Nucleic acid was either cDNA or gDNA, and it came from T cells, B-cell-depleted T cells, or PBMCs.

The CDR3 consists of 14 residues. The V segment lost 6 bases and the J segment 0 bases; nucleotides outside the gene matches: 5. CDR1 and CDR2 from the germline V gene are KGHSH and LQKENI. The chain employs TRBV18 and TRBJ2-7; 7 nucleotides match TRBD1. Sequencing input: peripheral blood. The source of this sequence is a man in his forties with active or convalescent COVID-19. CDR3 loop: CASSRDSHSYEQYF. The CDR3 nucleotides read TGTGCCAGCTCGAGGGACAGCCACTCCTACGAGCAGTACTTC. Full variable domain (missing parts from reference TRBV18 and TRBJ2-7): NAGVMQNPRHLVRRRGQEARLRCSPMKGHSHVYWYRQLPEEGLKFMVYLQKENIIDESGMPKERFSAEFPKEGPSILRIQQVVRGDSAAYFCASSRDSHSYEQYFGPGTRLTVT.